The present T cell receptor (beta chain) was sequenced within a study of Graves' ophthalmopathy and Graves' hyperthyroidism. On the study more broadly: Pretreatment peripheral blood was obtained at initial diagnosis.

The sequenced template was RNA, covering the TCR beta CDR3 region. Amplification began with first-round RT-PCR using HTBI primers, then second-round multiplex PCR was performed. TCRdb analysed the multiplex PCR reads with MiXCR anew, one entry per CDR3 protein. This table has hundreds of thousands of distinct CDR3 sequences, about 38% appearing once. This CDR3 region has 12 residues. V was shortened by 7 bases and J by 7 bases, with 11 bases between the two germline ends. Germline assignment: CDR1 SGHRS and CDR2 YFSETQ. This clonotype was seen repeatedly, ten times or more. The chain joins TRBV5-1 to TRBJ2-2; no clear D gene. The receptor's source is an adult man with Graves' ophthalmopathy. The sample consisted of peripheral blood. The CDR3 spells CASRDSSGELFF. The CDR3 nucleotides read TGCGCCAGCCGTGATTCTAGCGGGGAGCTGTTTTTT.